This T cell receptor beta chain derives from a study of shared clonotypes between healthy human individuals. Study observations and caveats: Lower generation probabilities were found for non-shared clonotypes than for those shared by all four donors.

The genomic DNA of each subset was split evenly across several immunoSEQ plates. TCRdb keeps only in-frame clones here, not all; method: immunoSEQ multiplex PCR. The sample lists around 1.5 million clones, approximately 98% occurring once. This clone was seen only once. Its specificity is not known. V lost 8 bases, J lost 10 bases, and 18 bases lay in between. This CDR3 comprises 13 residues. Germline CDR1 is SNHLY and CDR2 is FYNNEI. The chain combines TRBV2 with TRBJ2-1; TRBD1 might be the D (6 bases). The receptor was isolated from a man in his thirties or forties in good health. Material: naive CD4+ T cells sorted from blood. Subset described: CD45RA+ positively selected. CDR3: CASLGQLTGEQFF. CDR3 DNA: TGTGCCAGCCTGGGACAACTTACAGGGGAGCAGTTCTTC.